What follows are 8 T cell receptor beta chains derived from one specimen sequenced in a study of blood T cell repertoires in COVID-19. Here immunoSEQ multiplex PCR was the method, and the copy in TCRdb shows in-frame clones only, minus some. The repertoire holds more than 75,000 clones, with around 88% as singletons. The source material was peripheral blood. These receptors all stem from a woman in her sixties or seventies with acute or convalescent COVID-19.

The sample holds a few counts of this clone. The CDR3 region has the DNA TGTGCCAGCAGCTACACAGGGACGAACACTGAAGCTTTCTTT. It specifies CASSYTGTNTEAFF. This chain uses TRBV7-9 with TRBJ1-1; D might be TRBD1 (6 bases). CDR1 SEHNR and CDR2 FQNEAQ come from the germline V gene (reference sequence). The CDR3 extends over 14 amino acids. Trimming stripped 4 bases from V and 1 base from J, with 10 bases between.

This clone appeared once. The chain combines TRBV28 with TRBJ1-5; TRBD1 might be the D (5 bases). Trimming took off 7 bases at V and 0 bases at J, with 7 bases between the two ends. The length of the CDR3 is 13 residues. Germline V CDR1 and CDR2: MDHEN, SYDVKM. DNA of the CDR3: TGTGCCAGCAAAGACAGTAGCAATCAGCCCCAGCATTTT. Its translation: CASKDSSNQPQHF. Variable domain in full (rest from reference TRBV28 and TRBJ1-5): DVKVTQSSRYLVKRTGEKVFLECVQDMDHENMFWYRQDPGLGLRLIYFSYDVKMKEKGDIPEGYSVSREKKERFSLILESASTNQTSMYLCASKDSSNQPQHFGDGTRLSIL.

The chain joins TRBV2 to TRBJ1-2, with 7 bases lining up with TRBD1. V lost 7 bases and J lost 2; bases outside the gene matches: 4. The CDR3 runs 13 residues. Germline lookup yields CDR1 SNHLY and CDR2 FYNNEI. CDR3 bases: TGTGCCAGCACTAGGGGGCGAAACTATGGCTACACCTTC. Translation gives CASTRGRNYGYTF.

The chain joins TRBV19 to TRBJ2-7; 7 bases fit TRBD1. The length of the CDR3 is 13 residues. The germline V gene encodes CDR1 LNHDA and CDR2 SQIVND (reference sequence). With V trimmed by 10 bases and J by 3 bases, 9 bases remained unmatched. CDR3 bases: TGTGCCATTTCGACAGGGTCCTACTACGAGCAGTACTTC. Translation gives CAISTGSYYEQYF.

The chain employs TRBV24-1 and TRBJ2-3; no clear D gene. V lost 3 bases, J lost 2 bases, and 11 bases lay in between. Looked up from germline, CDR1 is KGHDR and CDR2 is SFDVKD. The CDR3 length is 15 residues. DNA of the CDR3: TGTGCCACCAGTGATGGTCAGGTGTTCACAGATACGCAGTATTTT. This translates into CATSDGQVFTDTQYF.

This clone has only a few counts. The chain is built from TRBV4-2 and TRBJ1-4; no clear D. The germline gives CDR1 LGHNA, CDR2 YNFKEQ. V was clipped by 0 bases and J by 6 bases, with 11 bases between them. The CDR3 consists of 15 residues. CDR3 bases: TGTGCCAGCAGCCAAGACGAAGGAGGACATGAAAAACTGTTTTTT. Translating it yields CASSQDEGGHEKLFF.

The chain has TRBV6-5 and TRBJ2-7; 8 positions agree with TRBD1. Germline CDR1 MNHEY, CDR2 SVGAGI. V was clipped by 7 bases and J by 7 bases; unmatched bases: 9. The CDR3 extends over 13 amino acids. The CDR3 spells CASIIGQGIEQYF. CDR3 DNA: TGTGCCAGCATCATCGGACAGGGTATTGAGCAGTACTTC.

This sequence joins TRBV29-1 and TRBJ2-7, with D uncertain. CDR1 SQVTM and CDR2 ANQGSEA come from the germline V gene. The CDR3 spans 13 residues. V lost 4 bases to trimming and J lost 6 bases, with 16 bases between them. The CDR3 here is CSVVGATFSEQYF. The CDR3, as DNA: TGCAGCGTTGTCGGTGCGACATTCAGCGAGCAGTACTTC.